This entry features one T cell receptor beta chain sequence. The target antigen is unknown. The sample is drawn from a study of cytotoxic CD8 clonotypes in ibrutinib-treated CLL. Study-level information: Timing of response sample collection was a median approximately twelve months after treatment start, with a range of 6 to 36.

The CDR3 runs 17 residues. Depth targeted 1 in 200,000 to 1 in 1 million T cells, averaging approximately 10x coverage per clonotype. Measured with immunoSEQ multiplex PCR; TCRdb has only the in-frame clones, and not every one. Among some 170,000 clones, nearly 90% were seen once, and the ten largest hold about 2.9%. Findings and limits, study-wide: Clonality (at baseline) was higher than in age-matched healthy donors and tracked circulating CD8+ T-cell counts.

The source was PBMCs, collected at disease progression, from a patient treated with ibrutinib. The sequence was obtained from a human donor with chronic lymphocytic leukemia. This chain uses TRBV12-1 with TRBJ2-1; the table's D call of TRBD2 was not tested on the DNA. TRBV12-1 is a known pseudogene. The CDR3 loop reads CASSFAPGGKSYNEQFF. The CDR3 bases are TGTGCCAGCAGCTTTGCGCCGGGCGGGAAGTCCTACAATGAGCAGTTCTTC.